The clone carrying this T cell receptor (beta chain) was counted only a few times. RNA transcripts provided the template for amplifying TCR beta CDR3 regions. First-round RT-PCR used HTBI primers; second-round multiplex PCR followed. TCRdb independently ran MiXCR on the multiplex PCR reads; one entry per CDR3 protein. The repertoire has 740,000 or so distinct CDR3 sequences, roughly two fifths of them found once; the top ten carry 44%. The data are from a study of Graves' ophthalmopathy and Graves' hyperthyroidism. Ophthalmopathic donors had moderate-to-severe activity, CAS ≥3 and NOSPECS ≥4, with disease that had lasted under 3 months. Exclusion applied to patients with other autoimmune diseases, uncontrolled infections, pregnancy or lactation. V lost 4 bases to trimming and J lost 3 bases; unmatched junction nucleotides: 7. The CDR3 runs to 15 residues. Germline values: CDR1 SGHDN, CDR2 FVKESK.

The chain is built from TRBV14 and TRBJ1-1, with TRBD1 matching over 8 bases. The material sequenced was peripheral blood. This sequence originates from an adult man with Graves' ophthalmopathy. CDR3 loop: CASSPGQGDYTEAFF. The CDR3 bases are TGTGCCAGCAGCCCCGGACAGGGCGACTACACTGAAGCTTTCTTT.